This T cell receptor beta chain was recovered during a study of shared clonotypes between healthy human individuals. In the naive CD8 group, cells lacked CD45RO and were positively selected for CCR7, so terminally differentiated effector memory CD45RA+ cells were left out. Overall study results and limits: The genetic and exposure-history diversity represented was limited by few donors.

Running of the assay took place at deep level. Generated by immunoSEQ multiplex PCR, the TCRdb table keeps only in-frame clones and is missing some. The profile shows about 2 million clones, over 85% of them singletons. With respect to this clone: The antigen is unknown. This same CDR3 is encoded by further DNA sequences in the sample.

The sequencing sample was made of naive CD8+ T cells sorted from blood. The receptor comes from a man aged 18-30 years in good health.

CDR3 loop: CASSLPGYEQYF. The DNA for the CDR3 is TGTGCCAGCAGTTTACCGGGGTACGAGCAGTACTTC. This chain connects TRBV27 to TRBJ2-7; D possibly corresponds to TRBD2 (5 bases). V was cut by 2 bases and J by 4 bases, with 6 bases left in between. The germline CDR1 and CDR2 sequences are MNHEY and SMNVEV (reference sequence). This CDR3 is built from 12 residues.